This TCR beta chain is from a study of cytomegalovirus exposure and HLA in healthy donors. Study context: Earlier work reported about 110 million unique TCR beta sequences from about 180 million T cells. The early release's HLA-typed donors yielded roughly 85 million unique TCRs.

Turning to this clone: Its antigen is still unknown.

V dropped 6 bases and J dropped 4 bases, with 10 bases sitting between them. Germline V CDR1 and CDR2: KGHSH, LQKENI. The CDR3 is 12 residues long. Study results and caveats: It was confirmed in vitro that three of the CMV-associated chains were specific for CMV antigens. Later analysis identified 16,951 TCR beta sequences associated with HLA alleles, using a false discovery rate threshold of 0.05.

PCR involved 60 Vbeta and 13 Jbeta primers. TCRdb keeps only in-frame clones here, not all; method: immunoSEQ multiplex PCR. The repertoire has roughly 80,000 clones, less than 80% of them found once; the top ten carry approximately 6.9%. The receptor was isolated from a woman aged 45-60 years in good health and CMV-seropositive. The chain employs TRBV18 and TRBJ2-7, with D possibly being TRBD1 (6 bases). Sample: PBMCs. The CDR3 coding sequence is TGTGCCAGCTCCCCGGACAGTTACGAGCAGTACGTC. Its protein product is CASSPDSYEQYV.